This is a list of T cell receptor beta chains from one sample in a study of graft-versus-host responses after intestinal transplantation. The repertoire was sequenced with immunoSEQ multiplex PCR; TCRdb's copy has only in-frame clones and lacks some. Seen here are more than 15,000 clones, around two fifths observed once, and the top ten hold about 3.7%. The material sequenced was alloreactive CD8+ T cells from a mixed lymphocyte reaction culture, taken before intestinal transplant. These receptors came from a human patient who received an intestinal transplant. Both conserved end residues are part of each CDR3. Fields, in order: D gene, V gene, J gene, CDR3 length, clone size, CDR3 DNA, CDR3 protein. D genes are given only for firm matches. Clone size is given for some rows only: seen once, a few or many times, or a class if the clone is expanded.

D: -
V: TRBV7-6
J: TRBJ1-1
length: 13
size: -
DNA: TGTGCCAGCAGCTTAGGGGTGGAGCTTGAAGCTTTCTTT
CDR3: CASSLGVELEAFF

D: -
V: TRBV19
J: TRBJ1-2
length: 13
size: few
DNA: TGTGCCAGTAGTATAGGGACAGTCTATGGCTACACCTTC
CDR3: CASSIGTVYGYTF

D: TRBD2
V: TRBV9
J: TRBJ2-2
length: 16
size: few
DNA: TGTGCCAGCAGCGTTTATGGGCGGGGGGACGCCGGGGAGCTGTTTTTT
CDR3: CASSVYGRGDAGELFF

D: -
V: TRBV10-1
J: TRBJ2-7
length: 17
size: few
DNA: TGCGCCAGCAGTGAGTCCCCCCCGGGATACAGCTCCTACGAGCAGTACTTC
CDR3: CASSESPPGYSSYEQYF

D: -
V: TRBV28
J: TRBJ2-3
length: 15
size: -
DNA: TGTGCCAGCAGTTTTTTGCGGGGAGTAACAGATACGCAGTATTTT
CDR3: CASSFLRGVTDTQYF

D: -
V: TRBV28
J: TRBJ2-7
length: 14
size: -
DNA: TGTGCCAGCAGTTTACTAGCCAACTCCTACGAGCAGTACTTC
CDR3: CASSLLANSYEQYF

D: TRBD2
V: TRBV7-8
J: TRBJ2-2
length: 17
size: -
DNA: TGTGCCAGCAGCCGCCACCCACTAGCGGGAGAGGGCGGGGAGCTGTTTTTT
CDR3: CASSRHPLAGEGGELFF

D: TRBD1
V: TRBV19
J: TRBJ1-6
length: 12
size: -
DNA: TGTGCCACCGGACAGGGGAACTCACCCCTCCACTTT
CDR3: CATGQGNSPLHF

D: -
V: TRBV4-1
J: TRBJ1-6
length: 14
size: -
DNA: TGCGCCAGCAGCCAAGGGGGGGAGGGTTCACCCCTCCACTTT
CDR3: CASSQGGEGSPLHF

D: -
V: TRBV6-1
J: TRBJ2-2
length: 14
size: few
DNA: TGTGCCAGCAGACCCGGGACGAACACCGGGGAGCTGTTTTTT
CDR3: CASRPGTNTGELFF

D: TRBD1
V: TRBV6-6
J: TRBJ2-7
length: 15
size: -
DNA: TGTGCCAGCAGCCCGGGGACAGGGAGCTCCTACGAGCAGTACTTC
CDR3: CASSPGTGSSYEQYF

D: TRBD1
V: TRBV4-2
J: TRBJ1-2
length: 13
size: -
DNA: TGTGCCAGCAGCACACCGACAGGGTTTGGCTACACCTTC
CDR3: CASSTPTGFGYTF

D: -
V: TRBV27
J: TRBJ2-3
length: 18
size: few
DNA: TGTGCCAGCAGTTTATCCCCTCCCACCCCCTATAGCACAGATACGCAGTATTTT
CDR3: CASSLSPPTPYSTDTQYF

D: -
V: TRBV14
J: TRBJ2-7
length: 14
size: -
DNA: TGTGCCAGCAGCCAAGATCTGTTACCCTACGAGCAGTACTTC
CDR3: CASSQDLLPYEQYF

D: TRBD1
V: TRBV29-1
J: TRBJ2-7
length: 11
size: -
DNA: TGCAGCGGCCTGACAGGGTACGAGCAGTACTTC
CDR3: CSGLTGYEQYF

D: -
V: TRBV6-5
J: TRBJ2-1
length: 14
size: -
DNA: TGTGCCAACCTACGTTCCCCCCCCTACAATGAGCAGTTCTTC
CDR3: CANLRSPPYNEQFF

D: -
V: TRBV5-5
J: TRBJ1-2
length: 13
size: few
DNA: TGTGCCAGCACCCCGTCGGGGGAGCGTGGCTACACCTTC
CDR3: CASTPSGERGYTF

D: TRBD2
V: TRBV5-1
J: TRBJ2-1
length: 15
size: -
DNA: TGCGCCAGCAGCTCCCCCGGGACTAGTGTCAATGAGCAGTTCTTC
CDR3: CASSSPGTSVNEQFF

D: -
V: TRBV4-1
J: TRBJ2-1
length: 13
size: -
DNA: TGCGCCAGCAGCCAAGCCGCCCTCTATGAGCAGTTCTTC
CDR3: CASSQAALYEQFF

D: -
V: TRBV6-6
J: TRBJ1-2
length: 10
size: -
DNA: TGTGCCAGCAGTAAATGGAGCTACACCTTC
CDR3: CASSKWSYTF

D: -
V: TRBV7-9
J: TRBJ2-7
length: 12
size: -
DNA: TGTGCCAGCAGCTTATGGTTCCACGAGCAGTACTTC
CDR3: CASSLWFHEQYF

D: TRBD2
V: TRBV27
J: TRBJ2-3
length: 15
size: -
DNA: TGTGCCAGCAGGGGGCGGGAGGTCCAAAAGTATACGCAGTATTTT
CDR3: CASRGREVQKYTQYF

D: TRBD1
V: TRBV30
J: TRBJ1-2
length: 13
size: -
DNA: TGTGCCCACGACGAGACAGGGACCTATGGCTACACCTTC
CDR3: CAHDETGTYGYTF

D: -
V: TRBV7-9
J: TRBJ1-4
length: 14
size: -
DNA: TGTGCCAGCAGCCGCGGCCTAGATGGTGAAAAACTGTTTTTT
CDR3: CASSRGLDGEKLFF

D: TRBD1
V: TRBV6-5
J: TRBJ1-2
length: 15
size: -
DNA: TGTGCCAGCAGTTACTCGACAGGGGGAAATTATGGCTACACCTTC
CDR3: CASSYSTGGNYGYTF

D: -
V: TRBV5-5
J: TRBJ2-7
length: 15
size: -
DNA: TGTGCCAGCAGCTTGCCAGGGGCGCCCCCGTACGAGCAGTACTTC
CDR3: CASSLPGAPPYEQYF

D: -
V: TRBV23-1
J: TRBJ2-1
length: 15
size: -
DNA: TGCGCCAGCGGACCCTACCGGCCCTCCTACAATGAGCAGTTCTTC
CDR3: CASGPYRPSYNEQFF

D: -
V: TRBV19
J: TRBJ1-1
length: 12
size: medium-sized
DNA: TGTGCCAGTAGTATTTCCGGGAGTGAAGCTTTCTTT
CDR3: CASSISGSEAFF

D: TRBD2
V: TRBV6-4
J: TRBJ2-2
length: 15
size: few
DNA: TGTGCCAGCAGTTCGACTAGCGATGGCACCGGGGAGCTGTTTTTT
CDR3: CASSSTSDGTGELFF

D: -
V: TRBV18
J: TRBJ1-2
length: 13
size: -
DNA: TGTGCCAGCTCACCATCCGGGACATCTGGCTACACCTTC
CDR3: CASSPSGTSGYTF

D: TRBD2
V: TRBV27
J: TRBJ2-1
length: 16
size: few
DNA: TGTGCCAGCAGTTTCCTTAAGACTAGCGGGTCCGATGAGCAGTTCTTC
CDR3: CASSFLKTSGSDEQFF

D: -
V: TRBV5-4
J: TRBJ2-1
length: 13
size: medium-sized
DNA: TGTGCCAGCAGCGGTGGGTCCTACAATGAGCAGTTCTTC
CDR3: CASSGGSYNEQFF

D: -
V: TRBV15
J: TRBJ1-2
length: 15
size: -
DNA: TGTGCCACCAGCAGAGATCTAGGGCTTGGGGTTGGTTACACCTTC
CDR3: CATSRDLGLGVGYTF

D: TRBD1
V: TRBV5-1
J: TRBJ2-1
length: 15
size: once
DNA: TGCGCCAGCAGATATACCCGGACAGGCTACAATGAGCAGTTCTTC
CDR3: CASRYTRTGYNEQFF

D: TRBD1
V: TRBV18
J: TRBJ2-7
length: 14
size: -
DNA: TGTGCCAGCTCCAACGGGACAGATTACTACGAGCAGTACTTC
CDR3: CASSNGTDYYEQYF

D: TRBD2
V: TRBV7-6
J: TRBJ2-5
length: 16
size: -
DNA: TGTGCCAGCAGCTCGTTGACTAGCGGGGTCCAAGAGACCCAGTACTTC
CDR3: CASSSLTSGVQETQYF

D: -
V: TRBV5-1
J: TRBJ1-2
length: 14
size: few
DNA: TGCGCCAGCAGCTTGTCGGGAGACCTCTATGGCTACACCTTC
CDR3: CASSLSGDLYGYTF

D: -
V: TRBV6-5
J: TRBJ1-1
length: 12
size: few
DNA: TGTGCCAGCAGTGAACCCGGGAGTGAAGCTTTCTTT
CDR3: CASSEPGSEAFF

D: -
V: TRBV4-3
J: TRBJ2-2
length: 15
size: few
DNA: TGCGCCAGCAGCCAAGATCCGCGGGGCATCGGGGAGCTGTTTTTT
CDR3: CASSQDPRGIGELFF

D: -
V: TRBV27
J: TRBJ2-7
length: 14
size: -
DNA: TGTGCCAGCAGTTTTGGGGGGAGTGGGTACGAGCAGTACTTC
CDR3: CASSFGGSGYEQYF

D: TRBD2
V: TRBV7-8
J: TRBJ2-7
length: 16
size: medium-sized
DNA: TGTGCCAGCAGCTTAGATCCAGCGGGAGTCTCTGGGGAGCAGTACTTC
CDR3: CASSLDPAGVSGEQYF

D: -
V: TRBV5-1
J: TRBJ1-2
length: 14
size: -
DNA: TGCGCCAGCAGCTTGATTCCAGGGTACTATGGCTACACCTTC
CDR3: CASSLIPGYYGYTF

D: -
V: TRBV6-6
J: TRBJ1-4
length: 15
size: few
DNA: TGTGCCAGCAGTTACGAGCCAGGGGCCGGGGAAAAACTGTTTTTT
CDR3: CASSYEPGAGEKLFF

D: -
V: TRBV12-2
J: TRBJ1-2
length: 16
size: few
DNA: TGTGCAAGTCGCTTAAAAACGACAGGGCAGAACTATGGCTACACCTTC
CDR3: CASRLKTTGQNYGYTF

D: TRBD1
V: TRBV18
J: TRBJ2-5
length: 12
size: few
DNA: TGTGCCAGCTCACTGCAGGGGGTGACCCAGTACTTC
CDR3: CASSLQGVTQYF

D: TRBD2
V: TRBV6-5
J: TRBJ2-7
length: 15
size: -
DNA: TGTGCCAGCAGTTACCGGGCTAGCGGGTTTTACGAGCAGTACTTC
CDR3: CASSYRASGFYEQYF

D: -
V: TRBV29-1
J: TRBJ2-1
length: 14
size: -
DNA: TGCAGCGTTGAATCTCTTCAGGATAACAATGAGCAGTTCTTC
CDR3: CSVESLQDNNEQFF

D: TRBD2
V: TRBV6-5
J: TRBJ2-5
length: 12
size: -
DNA: TGTGCCAGTGGGGGGGTGCAAGAGACCCAGTACTTC
CDR3: CASGGVQETQYF

D: -
V: TRBV5-1
J: TRBJ2-5
length: 14
size: few
DNA: TGCGCCAGCAGCTTGGACCTTTTCCAAGAGACCCAGTACTTC
CDR3: CASSLDLFQETQYF

D: -
V: TRBV27
J: TRBJ2-7
length: 12
size: medium-sized
DNA: TGTGCCAGCAAGGGGGTGTACTACGAGCAGTACTTC
CDR3: CASKGVYYEQYF

D: -
V: TRBV7-9
J: TRBJ2-3
length: 18
size: -
DNA: TGTGCCAGCAGCTCAAGTCGAAAATGGGGATGGACCACAGATACGCAGTATTTT
CDR3: CASSSSRKWGWTTDTQYF

D: -
V: TRBV7-9
J: TRBJ2-5
length: 15
size: few
DNA: TGTGCCAGCAGCTTGGTTAGCCTGTACTTAGAGACCCAGTACTTC
CDR3: CASSLVSLYLETQYF

D: TRBD1
V: TRBV19
J: TRBJ2-7
length: 13
size: -
DNA: TGTGCCAGTAGTCCGGCCAGGGGGTACGAGCAGTACTTC
CDR3: CASSPARGYEQYF

D: TRBD1
V: TRBV19
J: TRBJ2-3
length: 15
size: -
DNA: TGTGCCAGTACCCCCGCGGGACAGGGGGCAGATACGCAGTATTTT
CDR3: CASTPAGQGADTQYF